This T cell receptor (beta chain) was documented in a study of cytomegalovirus exposure and HLA in healthy donors. Germline V gene sequence: CDR1 MGHDK, CDR2 SYGVNS. Trimming took 2 bases from V and 0 from J; bases not matched to a gene: 4. The CDR3 contains 15 residues. Healthy bone marrow donors made up the donor group. The PCR used 60 Vbeta and 13 Jbeta primers. Libraries were prepared by immunoSEQ multiplex PCR; TCRdb keeps only in-frame clonotypes and omits some of them. The sample lists some 65,000 clones, 71% seen once, with around 25% in the top ten. A word on this clone: The antigen is unknown.

Study-wide results and limits: The sole available immune exposure information was CMV serostatus. A reported reduction in N-insertions relative to the approximately 640-donor mean was seen in an Asian-associated ancestry cluster in a later analysis. The study flagged 150 to 200 TCR beta chains as cytomegalovirus-associated.

The clonotype comes from a man in his fifties in good health and CMV-seropositive. The chain employs TRBV25-1 and TRBJ2-7; TRBD1 matches at 7 bases. Material: PBMCs. The CDR3 reads CASSETGAASYEQYF. In DNA, the CDR3 is TGTGCCAGCAGTGAAACAGGGGCTGCCTCCTACGAGCAGTACTTC.